The present T cell receptor beta chain was sequenced within a study of spatial heterogeneity in lung cancer. Study details: Consistently, beta-chain sequences turned up in larger numbers than alpha-chain sequences did. Across the raw uncorrected reads, a unique TCR and UMI combination was observed, on average, more than ten times.

This sample's time point: blood at routine non-recurrence follow-up after resection. Extraction of whole RNA from tumor, nontumor lung or frozen PBMC preceded unsorted sequencing. TCR cDNA molecules were tagged individually, and each one carried a unique molecular identifier. TCRdb recomputed calls from the 5' RACE reads with MiXCR, one row per CDR3 protein. The table lists 25,000 to 35,000 distinct CDR3 sequences, about 5.3% of them singletons. This clonotype was seen at least ten times. CDR1 and CDR2 from the germline V gene are DFQATT and SNEGSKA (reference sequence). The CDR3 is 15 amino acids. V lost 4 bases, J lost 2 bases, and 7 bases stayed unmatched.

V usage is TRBV20-1 and J usage is TRBJ2-5, with 10 bases fitting TRBD1. The receptor comes from a female donor with early-stage non-small cell lung cancer. The source material was PBMCs, sampled at follow-up. In nucleotides, the CDR3 is TGCAGTGCTAAGGGACAGGGGACCGGGCAAGAGACCCAGTACTTC. This translates into CSAKGQGTGQETQYF.